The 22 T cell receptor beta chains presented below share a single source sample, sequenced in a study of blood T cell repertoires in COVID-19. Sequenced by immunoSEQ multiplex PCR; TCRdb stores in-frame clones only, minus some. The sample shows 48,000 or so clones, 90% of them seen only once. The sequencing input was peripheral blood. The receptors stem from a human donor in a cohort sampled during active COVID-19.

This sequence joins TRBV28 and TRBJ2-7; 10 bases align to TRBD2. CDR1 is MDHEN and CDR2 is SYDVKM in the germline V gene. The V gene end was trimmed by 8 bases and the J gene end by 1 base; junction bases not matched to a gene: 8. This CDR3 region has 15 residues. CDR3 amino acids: CASAGLAVLSYEQYF. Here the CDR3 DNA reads TGTGCCAGCGCCGGACTAGCGGTTCTTTCCTACGAGCAGTACTTC.

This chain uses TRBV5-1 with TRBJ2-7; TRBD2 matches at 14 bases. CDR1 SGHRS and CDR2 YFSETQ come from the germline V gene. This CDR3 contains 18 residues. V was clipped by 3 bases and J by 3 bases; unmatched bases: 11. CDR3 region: CASSSVGLAGGGHYEQYF. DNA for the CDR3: TGCGCCAGCAGCTCCGTAGGACTAGCGGGAGGAGGTCACTACGAGCAGTACTTC.

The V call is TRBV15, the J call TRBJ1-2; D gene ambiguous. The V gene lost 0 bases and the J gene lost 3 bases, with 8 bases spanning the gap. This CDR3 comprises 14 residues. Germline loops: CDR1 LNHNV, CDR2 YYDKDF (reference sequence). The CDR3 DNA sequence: TGTGCCACCAGCAGAGATGGCGGGGACTATGGCTACACCTTC. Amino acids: CATSRDGGDYGYTF.

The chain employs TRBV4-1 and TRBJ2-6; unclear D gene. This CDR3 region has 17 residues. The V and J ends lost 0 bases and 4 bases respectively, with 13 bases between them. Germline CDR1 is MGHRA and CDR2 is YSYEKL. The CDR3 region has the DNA TGCGCCAGCAGCCAAGAAAGGTCCGGGTACGGGGCCAACGTCCTGACTTTC. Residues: CASSQERSGYGANVLTF.

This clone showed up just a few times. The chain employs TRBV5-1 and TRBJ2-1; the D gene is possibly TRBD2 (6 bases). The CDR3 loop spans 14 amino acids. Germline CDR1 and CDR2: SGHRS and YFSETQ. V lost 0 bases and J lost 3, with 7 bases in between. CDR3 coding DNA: TGCGCCAGCAGCTTGGGGGACTTCTACAATGAGCAGTTCTTC. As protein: CASSLGDFYNEQFF.

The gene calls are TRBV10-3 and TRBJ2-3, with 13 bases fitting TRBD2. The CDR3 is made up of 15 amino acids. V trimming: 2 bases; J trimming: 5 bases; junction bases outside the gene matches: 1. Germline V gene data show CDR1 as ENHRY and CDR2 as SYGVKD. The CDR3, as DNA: TGTGCCATCAGTGAGCGGACTAGCGGGAGAGATACGCAGTATTTT. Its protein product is CAISERTSGRDTQYF.

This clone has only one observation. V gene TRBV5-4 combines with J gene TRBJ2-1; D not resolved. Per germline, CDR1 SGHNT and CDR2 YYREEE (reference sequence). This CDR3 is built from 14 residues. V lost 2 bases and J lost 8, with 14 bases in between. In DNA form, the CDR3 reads TGTGCCAGCAGCTTATCCCCGTCGGTCTATGAGCAGTTCTTC. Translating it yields CASSLSPSVYEQFF.

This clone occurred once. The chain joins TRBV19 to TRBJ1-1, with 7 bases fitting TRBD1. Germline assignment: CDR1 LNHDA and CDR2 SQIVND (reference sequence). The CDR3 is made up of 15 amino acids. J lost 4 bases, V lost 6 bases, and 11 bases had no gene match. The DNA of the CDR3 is TGTGCCAGTAGGGCCCAAAGAGGGGGCGGCACTGAAGCTTTCTTT. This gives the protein CASRAQRGGGTEAFF.

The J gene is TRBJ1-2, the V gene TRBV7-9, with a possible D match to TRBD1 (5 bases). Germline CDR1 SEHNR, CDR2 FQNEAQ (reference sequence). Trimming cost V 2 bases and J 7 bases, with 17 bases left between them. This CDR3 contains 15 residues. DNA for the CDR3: TGTGCCAGCAGCTTACATTCAGGGATGAGTGGTGGCTACACCTTC. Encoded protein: CASSLHSGMSGGYTF.

Here the CDR3 reads CASSQGAPNYGYTF. CDR3 nucleotide sequence: TGTGCCAGCAGTCAGGGGGCTCCTAACTATGGCTACACCTTC. The J gene is TRBJ1-2, the V gene TRBV27; 8 nucleotides line up with TRBD1. J gave up 0 bases and V 5 bases, and 2 bases lay outside the gene matches. This CDR3 region has 14 residues. The V gene's germline CDR1 is MNHEY and CDR2 SMNVEV (reference sequence).

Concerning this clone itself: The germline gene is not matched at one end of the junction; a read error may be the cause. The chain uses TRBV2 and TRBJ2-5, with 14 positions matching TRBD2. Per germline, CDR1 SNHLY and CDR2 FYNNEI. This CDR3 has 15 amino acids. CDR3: CASREGTSGSLPQYF. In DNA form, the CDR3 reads TGTGCCAGCAGGGAAGGGACTAGCGGGAGCCTCCCCCAGTACTTC.

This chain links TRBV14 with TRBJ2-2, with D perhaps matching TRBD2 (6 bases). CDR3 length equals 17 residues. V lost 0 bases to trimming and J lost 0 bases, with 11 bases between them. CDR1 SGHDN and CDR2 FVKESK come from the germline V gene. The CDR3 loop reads CASSQDLWDSNTGELFF. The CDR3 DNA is TGTGCCAGCAGCCAAGATCTTTGGGACTCGAACACCGGGGAGCTGTTTTTT.

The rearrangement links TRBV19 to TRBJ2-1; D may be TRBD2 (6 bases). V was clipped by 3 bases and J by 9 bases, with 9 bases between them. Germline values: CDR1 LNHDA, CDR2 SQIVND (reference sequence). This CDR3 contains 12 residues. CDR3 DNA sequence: TGTGCCAGTAGTATCGCTAGCGCTGAGCAGTTCTTC. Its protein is CASSIASAEQFF.

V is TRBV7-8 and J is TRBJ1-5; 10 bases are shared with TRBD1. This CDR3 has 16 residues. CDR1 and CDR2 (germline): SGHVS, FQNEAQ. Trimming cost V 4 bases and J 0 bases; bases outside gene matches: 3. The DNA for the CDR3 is TGTGCCAGCAGCTCAAGACAGGGGGCTAGCAATCAGCCCCAGCATTTT. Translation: CASSSRQGASNQPQHF.

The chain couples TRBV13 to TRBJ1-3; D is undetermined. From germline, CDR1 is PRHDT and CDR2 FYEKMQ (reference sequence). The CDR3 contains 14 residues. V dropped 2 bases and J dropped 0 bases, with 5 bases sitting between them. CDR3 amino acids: CASSLSDSGNTIYF. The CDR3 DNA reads TGTGCCAGCAGCTTATCAGACTCTGGAAACACCATATATTTT.

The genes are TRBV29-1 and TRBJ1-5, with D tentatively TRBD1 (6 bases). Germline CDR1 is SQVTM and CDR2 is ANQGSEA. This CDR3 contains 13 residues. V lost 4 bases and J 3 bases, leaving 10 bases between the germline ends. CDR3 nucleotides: TGCAGCGTTGGGCAGGGGTCCAATCAGCCCCAGCATTTT. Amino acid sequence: CSVGQGSNQPQHF.

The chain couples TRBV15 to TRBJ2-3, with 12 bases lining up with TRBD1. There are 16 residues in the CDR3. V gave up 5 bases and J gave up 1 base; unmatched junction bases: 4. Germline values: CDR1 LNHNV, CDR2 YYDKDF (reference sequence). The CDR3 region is CATSEGQGAGTDTQYF. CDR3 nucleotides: TGTGCCACCAGCGAGGGACAGGGGGCTGGCACAGATACGCAGTATTTT.

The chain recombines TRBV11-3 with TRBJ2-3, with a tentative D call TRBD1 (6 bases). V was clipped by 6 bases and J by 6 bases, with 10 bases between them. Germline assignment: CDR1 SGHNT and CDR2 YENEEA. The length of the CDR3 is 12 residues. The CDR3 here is CASSHTGDTQYF. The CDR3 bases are TGTGCCAGCAGTCACACAGGGGATACGCAGTATTTT. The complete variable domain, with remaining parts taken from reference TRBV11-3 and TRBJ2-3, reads EAGVVQSPRYKIIEKKQPVAFWCNPISGHNTLYWYLQNLGQGPELLIRYENEEAVDDSQLPKDRFSAERLKGVDSTLKIQPAELGDSAVYLCASSHTGDTQYFGPGTRLTVL.

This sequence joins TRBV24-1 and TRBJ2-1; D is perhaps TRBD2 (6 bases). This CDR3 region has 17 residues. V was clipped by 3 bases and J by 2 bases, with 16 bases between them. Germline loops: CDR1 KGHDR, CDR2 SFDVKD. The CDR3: CATSDTWGGGTYNEQFF. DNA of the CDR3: TGTGCCACCAGTGATACCTGGGGAGGCGGAACCTACAATGAGCAGTTCTTC.

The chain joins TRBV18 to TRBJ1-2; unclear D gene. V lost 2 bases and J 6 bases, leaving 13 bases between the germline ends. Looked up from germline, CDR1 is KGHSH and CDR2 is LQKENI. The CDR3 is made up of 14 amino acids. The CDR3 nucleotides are TGTGCCAGCTCACCATCACCCCCCGGGAATGGCTACACCTTC. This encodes CASSPSPPGNGYTF.

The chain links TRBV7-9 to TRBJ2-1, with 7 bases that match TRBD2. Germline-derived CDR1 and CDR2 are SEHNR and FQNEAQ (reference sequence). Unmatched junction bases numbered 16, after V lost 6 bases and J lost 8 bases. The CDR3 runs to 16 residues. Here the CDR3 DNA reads TGTGCCAGCAGATTACTACTGGCTAGCGGAAACGATGAGCAGTTCTTC. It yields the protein CASRLLLASGNDEQFF.

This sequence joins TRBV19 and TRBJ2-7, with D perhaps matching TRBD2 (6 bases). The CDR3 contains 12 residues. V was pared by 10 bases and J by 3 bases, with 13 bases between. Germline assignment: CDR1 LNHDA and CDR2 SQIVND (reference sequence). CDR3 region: CATSGGIYEQYF. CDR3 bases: TGTGCCACTTCCGGAGGGATCTACGAGCAGTACTTC. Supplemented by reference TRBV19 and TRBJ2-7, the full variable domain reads DGGITQSPKYLFRKEGQNVTLSCEQNLNHDAMYWYRQDPGQGLRLIYYSQIVNDFQKGDIAEGYSVSREKKESFPLTVTSAQKNPTAFYLCATSGGIYEQYFGPGTRLTVT.